What follows is one T cell receptor beta chain and its context. These data originate in a study of CD8+ T cells in alopecia areata. cDNA serving as the sequencing template came from extracted, reverse transcribed RNA. Generated by immunoSEQ multiplex PCR, the TCRdb table keeps only in-frame clones and is missing some. The data show over 120,000 clones, about 60% seen once. Germline CDR1 is SQVTM and CDR2 is ANQGSEA. V lost 5 bases to trimming and J lost 3 bases; unmatched junction nucleotides: 16. This CDR3 is 17 amino acids long. Peripheral blood samples and lesional scalp punch biopsies were obtained from alopecia areata patients.

V is TRBV29-1 and J is TRBJ1-5; TRBD1 matches 7 bases. This clonotype was sampled from a human donor with alopecia areata. This specimen was CD4+ T cells sorted from blood, taken at week 0. As DNA, the CDR3 is TGCAGCGTTTCCCGTGGACAGGTCCCTTGGGACAATCAGCCCCAGCATTTT. This encodes CSVSRGQVPWDNQPQHF.